The next 32 T cell receptor beta chains were all read from a single sample in a study of blood T cell repertoires in COVID-19. Method: immunoSEQ multiplex PCR; TCRdb's copy keeps in-frame clones and lacks some. In the table there are approximately 56,000 clones, around 81% of which are singletons. Specimen: peripheral blood. Receptors were obtained from a woman aged 80 or over with COVID-19, enrolled during active disease.

The V and J genes are TRBV25-1 and TRBJ2-7; D gene ambiguous. V was pared by 3 bases and J by 3 bases, with 12 bases between. CDR1 and CDR2 (germline): MGHDK, SYGVNS. The CDR3 loop spans 14 amino acids. Here the CDR3 DNA reads TGTGCCAGCAGTGACAGAGGTCTGGGCTACGAGCAGTACTTC. Translating it yields CASSDRGLGYEQYF.

The chain uses TRBV11-2 and TRBJ2-1; D is undetermined. Deletions cut 3 bases from V and 4 bases from J, with 13 bases between. Germline assignment: CDR1 SGHAT and CDR2 FQNNGV. The CDR3 contains 15 residues. CDR3 amino acids: CASSFVNYPYNEQFF. For the CDR3, the DNA is TGTGCCAGCAGCTTCGTCAACTACCCGTACAATGAGCAGTTCTTC.

The chain is built from TRBV15 and TRBJ2-2; unclear D gene. V was clipped by 0 bases and J by 4 bases, with 12 bases between them. CDR3 length equals 16 residues. Looked up from germline, CDR1 is LNHNV and CDR2 is YYDKDF (reference sequence). For the CDR3, the DNA is TGTGCCACCAGCAGAGATAGCACACTACTCACCGGGGAGCTGTTTTTT. Its protein is CATSRDSTLLTGELFF.

The V and J genes are TRBV19 and TRBJ1-4; D remains ambiguous. Trimming cost V 3 bases and J 0 bases, with 8 bases left between them. This CDR3 spans 15 amino acids. CDR1 is LNHDA and CDR2 is SQIVND in the germline V gene (reference sequence). The CDR3 region has the DNA TGTGCCAGTAGTATTGGAGGAACAACTAATGAAAAACTGTTTTTT. Translating it yields CASSIGGTTNEKLFF.

V usage is TRBV30 and J usage is TRBJ2-7, with 7 bases that match TRBD1. Germline V gene lookup returns CDR1 GTSNPN and CDR2 SVGIG (reference sequence). This CDR3 has 12 residues. After removal of 4 bases from V and 4 bases from J, the junction contained 4 bases not matched to a gene. In nucleotides, the CDR3 is TGTGCCTGGACCGACAGGGCTTACGAGCAGTACTTC. It yields the protein CAWTDRAYEQYF.

The CDR3 DNA reads TGCGCCAGCAGCCCCATCGTTGTAGGACTTAACACCGGGGAGCTGTTTTTT. Translated: CASSPIVVGLNTGELFF. The rearrangement joins TRBV5-1 to TRBJ2-2; D might be TRBD2 (5 bases). Germline V lookup: CDR1 SGHRS, CDR2 YFSETQ. Trimming stripped 4 bases from V and 2 bases from J, with 18 bases between. CDR3 length: 17 residues. Full variable domain (outside the CDR3, taken from reference TRBV5-1 and TRBJ2-2): KAGVTQTPRYLIKTRGQQVTLSCSPISGHRSVSWYQQTPGQGLQFLFEYFSETQRNKGNFPGRFSGRQFSNSRSEMNVSTLELGDSALYLCASSPIVVGLNTGELFFGEGSRLTVL.

This chain connects TRBV28 to TRBJ1-6; weak D call: TRBD1 (6 bases). The V gene's germline CDR1 is MDHEN and CDR2 SYDVKM. The CDR3 is 15 amino acids. Trimming stripped 8 bases from V and 3 bases from J, with 14 bases between. CDR3 DNA: TGTGCCAGCCCACGACAGGTTGGCTATAATTCACCCCTCCACTTT. Amino acids: CASPRQVGYNSPLHF.

This clone occurred once. The chain employs TRBV5-1 and TRBJ2-5, with a tentative D call TRBD1 (5 bases). The germline gives CDR1 SGHRS, CDR2 YFSETQ. The CDR3 runs to 12 residues. Trimming took off 5 bases at V and 2 bases at J, with 7 bases between the two ends. CDR3 in amino acids: CASRTAQETQYF. CDR3 DNA: TGCGCCAGCAGGACAGCTCAAGAGACCCAGTACTTC. Together with reference TRBV5-1 and TRBJ2-5, the CDR3 gives the full variable domain: KAGVTQTPRYLIKTRGQQVTLSCSPISGHRSVSWYQQTPGQGLQFLFEYFSETQRNKGNFPGRFSGRQFSNSRSEMNVSTLELGDSALYLCASRTAQETQYFGPGTRLLVL.

The CDR3 DNA sequence: TGTGCCAGCGCCCCACGGACAGGGGGCGCCGGGGCTAGCGGGAGGCCATCACGGATAAATGAGCAGTTCTTC. It is translated as CASAPRTGGAGASGRPSRINEQFF. This chain uses TRBV21-1 with TRBJ2-1; the table gives TRBD2 as D, unverified against the DNA. TRBV21-1 is a listed pseudogene. The CDR3 spans 24 residues.

V usage is TRBV28 and J usage is TRBJ1-4; 8 nucleotides align to TRBD1. Germline CDR1 and CDR2: MDHEN and SYDVKM. J gave up 4 bases and V 7 bases, and 8 bases lay outside the gene matches. The CDR3 sequence is 15 residues long. The CDR3 nucleotides read TGTGCCAGCAAGCTACCGGGACAGGTTAATGAAAAACTGTTTTTT. Its translation: CASKLPGQVNEKLFF.

The gene calls are TRBV19 and TRBJ2-5; D possibly corresponds to TRBD1 (5 bases). Trimming took off 1 base at V and 1 base at J, with 7 bases between the two ends. Germline assignment: CDR1 LNHDA and CDR2 SQIVND (reference sequence). This CDR3 has 14 residues. As DNA, the CDR3 is TGTGCCAGTAGTATAGCAGGGCCCCAAGAGACCCAGTACTTC. Protein product: CASSIAGPQETQYF.

The rearrangement uses TRBV19 and TRBJ1-4; 7 bases line up with TRBD1. The CDR3 consists of 16 residues. Germline trimming cut 0 bases from V and 4 bases from J; bases unmatched to any gene: 5. The germline V gene has CDR1 LNHDA and CDR2 SQIVND (reference sequence). The CDR3 protein is CASSIDPGQFNEKLFF. As DNA, the CDR3 is TGTGCCAGTAGTATAGACCCGGGACAGTTTAATGAAAAACTGTTTTTT. Using reference TRBV19 and TRBJ1-4 for the parts outside the CDR3, the full variable domain is DGGITQSPKYLFRKEGQNVTLSCEQNLNHDAMYWYRQDPGQGLRLIYYSQIVNDFQKGDIAEGYSVSREKKESFPLTVTSAQKNPTAFYLCASSIDPGQFNEKLFFGSGTQLSVL.

The CDR3 bases are TGTGCCAGCAGCTCGGAGATGGGCTCCTACGAGCAGTACTTC. Its translation: CASSSEMGSYEQYF. The chain is built from TRBV5-4 and TRBJ2-7; D unclear. This CDR3 comprises 14 residues. Germline V gene sequence: CDR1 SGHNT, CDR2 YYREEE (reference sequence). The V end was cut by 3 bases, the J end by 0 bases, with 10 bases between.

This chain joins TRBV5-1 and TRBJ2-7; the match to TRBD1 covers 7 bases. V shed 4 bases, J shed 6 bases, and the junction held 7 bases outside the gene matches. CDR3 length: 13 amino acids. Germline loops: CDR1 SGHRS, CDR2 YFSETQ. The CDR3 spells CASSPTGVGEQYF. The CDR3, as DNA: TGCGCCAGCAGCCCAACAGGGGTTGGCGAGCAGTACTTC.

This clone was picked up a small number of times. In DNA, the CDR3 is TGCAGTGCTAGTCTCACAGGGGGACTCAACACCGGGGAGCTGTTTTTT. Translated, it gives CSASLTGGLNTGELFF. The chain recombines TRBV20-1 with TRBJ2-2; 8 bases line up with TRBD1. Germline V gives CDR1 DFQATT, CDR2 SNEGSKA (reference sequence). The junction had 8 bases not matched to a gene; V was cut back by 3 bases and J by 2 bases. The CDR3 totals 16 residues.

The chain carries TRBV7-2 and TRBJ2-2; 9 positions match TRBD2. With V trimmed by 11 bases and J by 4 bases, 11 bases remained unmatched. This CDR3 is 15 amino acids long. The germline V gene encodes CDR1 SGHTA and CDR2 FQGNSA. The CDR3 DNA sequence: TGTGCCGCTAAGGCGGGAGGGCCGTTCACCGGGGAGCTGTTTTTT. Its protein product is CAAKAGGPFTGELFF.

This clone was picked up a small number of times. One end of the junction is discordant with germline, which a read error may explain. The chain has TRBV3-1 (or the pseudogene TRBV3-2) and TRBJ1-6; TRBD1 is a possible D gene (6 bases). In germline, CDR1 is LGHDT, CDR2 YNNKEL (reference sequence). This CDR3 has 15 residues. The CDR3 region has the DNA TGTGCCAGCAGCAAAGACAACACAGGGAATTCACCCCTCCACTTT. Protein sequence: CASSKDNTGNSPLHF.

The V gene is TRBV19, the J gene TRBJ1-2; D is possibly TRBD1 (5 bases). Germline assignment: CDR1 LNHDA and CDR2 SQIVND (reference sequence). The V and J ends lost 5 bases and 1 base respectively, with 8 bases between them. The CDR3 spans 13 residues. Here the CDR3 reads CASSPDSNYGYTF. CDR3 sequence (DNA): TGTGCCAGTAGTCCAGACAGTAACTATGGCTACACCTTC.

The chain is built from TRBV11-1 and TRBJ2-5; D gene uncertain. V lost 1 base and J 5 bases, leaving 11 bases between the germline ends. CDR3 length equals 14 residues. Germline V CDR1 and CDR2: SGHAT, FQDESV (reference sequence). CDR3 in DNA: TGTGCCAGCAGCTTAGGAGTCACGTGGGAGACCCAGTACTTC. Translating gives CASSLGVTWETQYF. The full variable domain, completed using reference TRBV11-1 and TRBJ2-5, is EAEVAQSPRYKITEKSQAVAFWCDPISGHATLYWYRQILGQGPELLVQFQDESVVDDSQLPKDRFSAERLKGVDSTLKIQPAELGDSAMYLCASSLGVTWETQYFGPGTRLLVL.

The chain combines TRBV15 with TRBJ1-4, with 8 bases lining up with TRBD1. The CDR3 totals 15 residues. With 4 bases clipped from V and 7 bases from J, the junction kept 8 bases outside the gene matches. Germline loops: CDR1 LNHNV, CDR2 YYDKDF (reference sequence). In nucleotides, the CDR3 is TGTGCCACCAGCAAAAGCAGGGGGCGTATTGAAAAACTGTTTTTT. This translates into CATSKSRGRIEKLFF.

As regards this clone: At one boundary the junction diverges from the germline segment, which might be a read error. Other DNA sequences within the sample encode an identical CDR3. V gene TRBV11-3 combines with J gene TRBJ2-7, with D unclear. This CDR3 comprises 13 residues. Germline CDR1 and CDR2: SGHNT and YENEEA. This chain's CDR3 is CASSFYTSYEQYF. DNA of the CDR3: TGTGCCAGTAGCTTTTACACATCCTACGAGCAGTACTTC.

This chain uses TRBV7-2 with TRBJ2-7; D is unclear. The CDR3 length is 14 residues. The germline gives CDR1 SGHTA, CDR2 FQGNSA. Trimming pared 5 bases from V and 2 bases from J, leaving 13 bases between. The CDR3 here is CASSHPLYPYEQYF. The DNA of the CDR3 is TGTGCCAGCAGCCATCCCCTATACCCCTACGAGCAGTACTTC.

CDR3 protein: CASSIGGTYNEQFF. The CDR3 nucleotides are TGTGCCAGTAGTATAGGCGGTACCTACAATGAGCAGTTCTTC. The chain combines TRBV19 with TRBJ2-1; D is uncertain. This CDR3 has 14 residues. Germline V gene sequence: CDR1 LNHDA, CDR2 SQIVND (reference sequence). V was clipped by 1 base and J by 2 bases, with 6 bases between them.

J is TRBJ1-5 and V is TRBV27, with D maybe TRBD1 (5 bases). Germline V lookup: CDR1 MNHEY, CDR2 SMNVEV (reference sequence). Trimming shortened V by 6 bases and J by 7 bases, and 19 bases separated the two germline ends. The CDR3 runs to 15 residues. CDR3 nucleotide sequence: TGTGCCAGCAGGGGACTCACGGGGGTCGAGCAGCCCCAGCATTTT. Its protein is CASRGLTGVEQPQHF.

Only a few counts were recorded for this clone. This chain uses TRBV12-5 with TRBJ1-5; D is unresolved. There are 14 residues in the CDR3. Between the trimmed V and J ends, which lost 5 bases and 7 bases, there was a span of 15 bases. CDR1 LGHNT and CDR2 FRNRAP come from the germline V gene. CDR3 DNA: TGTGCTAGTGGTACCGGGGAAGCGGGACAGCCCCAGCATTTT. Its protein is CASGTGEAGQPQHF.

In this sample, this clone turned up a few times. The chain carries TRBV5-5 and TRBJ2-7; 7 positions agree with TRBD1. The trim removed 4 bases at V and 0 bases at J, leaving 4 bases unmatched. The CDR3 is 14 residues long. The germline gives CDR1 SGHKS, CDR2 YYEKEE (reference sequence). The CDR3 nucleotides read TGTGCCAGCAGCGGGGACAGTAGCTCCTACGAGCAGTACTTC. Protein product: CASSGDSSSYEQYF.

The rearrangement joins TRBV5-1 to TRBJ2-2; D call uncertain. Germline CDR1 SGHRS, CDR2 YFSETQ. The V end lost 6 bases, the J end lost 0 bases, and 9 bases lay between the germline ends. The CDR3 length is 14 residues. The CDR3 DNA reads as TGCGCCAGCAATGGCGGTTCGAACACCGGGGAGCTGTTTTTT. Encoded protein: CASNGGSNTGELFF.

The V and J genes are TRBV14 and TRBJ2-1, with 12 bases that match TRBD2. This CDR3 contains 18 residues. J was trimmed by 10 bases and V by 0 bases; bases with no gene match: 13. The V gene's germline CDR1 is SGHDN and CDR2 FVKESK. CDR3 sequence reads: CASSQELLAGGKRLEQFF. CDR3 sequence (DNA): TGTGCCAGCAGCCAAGAACTACTAGCGGGAGGAAAACGATTGGAGCAGTTCTTC.

This clone came up once. The genes are TRBV5-6 and TRBJ2-7; D ambiguous. Trimming took off 1 base at V and 4 bases at J, with 3 bases between the two ends. The CDR3 sequence is 11 residues long. Per germline, CDR1 SGHDT and CDR2 YYEEEE. CDR3 sequence: CASSLRYEQYF. The CDR3 bases are TGTGCCAGCAGCTTGCGGTACGAGCAGTACTTC. The entire variable domain, with the rest obtained from reference TRBV5-6 and TRBJ2-7, is as follows: DAGVTQSPTHLIKTRGQQVTLRCSPKSGHDTVSWYQQALGQGPQFIFQYYEEEERQRGNFPDRFSGHQFPNYSSELNVNALLLGDSALYLCASSLRYEQYFGPGTRLTVT.

The sample holds a few counts of this clone. The chain is built from TRBV19 and TRBJ1-1; D is ambiguous. Germline CDR1 LNHDA, CDR2 SQIVND (reference sequence). V lost 3 bases and J 1 base, leaving 9 bases between the germline ends. The CDR3 runs 14 residues. CDR3 region: CASSIYSANTEAFF. As DNA, the CDR3 is TGTGCCAGTAGTATTTATAGCGCGAACACTGAAGCTTTCTTT.

The chain combines TRBV7-8 with TRBJ1-5; D not resolved. Per germline, CDR1 SGHVS and CDR2 FQNEAQ. There are 13 residues in the CDR3. Trimming took 6 bases from V and 2 from J, leaving 8 bases between them. CDR3 nucleotides: TGTGCCAGCAGTAACGGTGGCAATCAGCCCCAGCATTTT. Protein: CASSNGGNQPQHF.

V is TRBV19 and J is TRBJ1-5; TRBD1 matches 7 bases. Germline trimming cut 7 bases from V and 8 bases from J; bases unmatched to any gene: 17. The CDR3 is made up of 16 amino acids. CDR1 is LNHDA, CDR2 SQIVND, per germline (reference sequence). CDR3 residues: CASTTPGTALREPQHF. The DNA for the CDR3 is TGTGCCAGTACCACACCCGGGACAGCTCTGAGGGAGCCCCAGCATTTT. Full variable domain (rest looked up from reference TRBV19 and TRBJ1-5): DGGITQSPKYLFRKEGQNVTLSCEQNLNHDAMYWYRQDPGQGLRLIYYSQIVNDFQKGDIAEGYSVSREKKESFPLTVTSAQKNPTAFYLCASTTPGTALREPQHFGDGTRLSIL.